This T cell receptor beta chain was identified in a study of T cell repertoires in cytomegalovirus infection. In TCRdb, the reads were re-called with MiXCR into one record per CDR3 protein. The table lists 200,000 or so distinct CDR3 sequences, under 25% of them singletons. By share, this clonotype ranks as medium-sized (0.01 to 0.1%). Its specificity is unknown. General observations from the study: Dominating the ex vivo response were HLA-C-restricted CMV-specific TCR beta clonotypes.

The CDR3 totals 15 residues. The germline V gene has CDR1 SGHVS and CDR2 FQNEAQ. Trimming took 1 base from V and 7 from J; bases not matched to a gene: 6. V and J are TRBV7-8 and TRBJ2-1; 8 nucleotides align to TRBD1. The sequence came from a human donor in good health (CMV status not recorded). Some clones in this sample may be carry-over from other donors' samples. The sequenced sample was PBMCs. CDR3: CASSLGGQGSNEQFF. CDR3 coding DNA: TGTGCCAGCAGCTTAGGCGGACAGGGTTCAAATGAGCAGTTCTTC. Full variable domain (remainder filled in from reference TRBV7-8 and TRBJ2-1): GAGVSQSPRYKVAKRGQDVALRCDPISGHVSLFWYQQALGQGPEFLTYFQNEAQLDKSGLPSDRFFAERPEGSVSTLKIQRTQQEDSAVYLCASSLGGQGSNEQFFGPGTRLTVL.